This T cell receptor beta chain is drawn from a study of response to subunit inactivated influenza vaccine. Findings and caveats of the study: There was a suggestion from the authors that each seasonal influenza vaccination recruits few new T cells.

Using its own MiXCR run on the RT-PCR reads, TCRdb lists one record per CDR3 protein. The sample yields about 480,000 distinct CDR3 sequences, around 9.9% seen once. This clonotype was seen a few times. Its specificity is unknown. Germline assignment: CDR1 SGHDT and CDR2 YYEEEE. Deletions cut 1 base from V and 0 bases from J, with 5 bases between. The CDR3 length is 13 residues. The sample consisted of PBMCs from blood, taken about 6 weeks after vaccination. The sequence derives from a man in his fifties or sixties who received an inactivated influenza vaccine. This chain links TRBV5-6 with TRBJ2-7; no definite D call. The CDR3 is CASSLIASYEQYF. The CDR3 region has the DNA TGTGCCAGCAGCTTGATTGCCTCCTACGAGCAGTACTTC. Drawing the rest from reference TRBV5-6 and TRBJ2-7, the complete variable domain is DAGVTQSPTHLIKTRGQQVTLRCSPKSGHDTVSWYQQALGQGPQFIFQYYEEEERQRGNFPDRFSGHQFPNYSSELNVNALLLGDSALYLCASSLIASYEQYFGPGTRLTVT.